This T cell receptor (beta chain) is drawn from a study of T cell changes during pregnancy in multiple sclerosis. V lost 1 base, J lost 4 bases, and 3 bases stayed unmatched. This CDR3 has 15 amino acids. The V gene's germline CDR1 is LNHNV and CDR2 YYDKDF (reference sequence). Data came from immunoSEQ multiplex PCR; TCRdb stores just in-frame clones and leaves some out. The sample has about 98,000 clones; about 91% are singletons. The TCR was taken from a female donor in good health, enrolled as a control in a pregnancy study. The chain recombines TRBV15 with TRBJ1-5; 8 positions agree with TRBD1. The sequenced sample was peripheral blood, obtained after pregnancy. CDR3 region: CATSRGDRGNQPQHF. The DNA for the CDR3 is TGTGCCACCAGCAGAGGAGACAGGGGAAATCAGCCCCAGCATTTT.